These T cell receptor beta chains were read from a single sample in a study of T cell responses to AZD1222 COVID-19 vaccine. TCRdb's copy holds only in-frame clones and misses some; the assay was immunoSEQ multiplex PCR. The top ten clones hold roughly 12% of a sample with 150,000 to 200,000 clones, about 90% of them seen once. The material sequenced was peripheral blood, taken 28 days after the second AZD1222 dose. Receptors originate from an adult who received the AZD1222 COVID-19 vaccine. Both conserved end residues are part of each CDR3. Fields, in order: D gene, clone size, V gene, J gene, CDR3 DNA, CDR3 protein. D genes are given only for firm matches. Clone size appears in some rows only: once, few, many, or a class for an expanded clone.

-	-	TRBV6-5	TRBJ2-2	TGTGCCAGCAGCCACCACCCGTCAGTCGGGGAGCTGTTTTTT	CASSHHPSVGELFF
-	-	TRBV12-3/TRBV12-4	TRBJ1-1	TGTGCCAGCAGTTTGGTTTGGAACACTGAAGCTTTCTTT	CASSLVWNTEAFF
-	-	TRBV20-1	TRBJ2-5	TGCAGTGCTAGTAGGGACAACCAAGAGACCCAGTACTTC	CSASRDNQETQYF
-	few	TRBV20-1	TRBJ1-2	TGCAGTGCTAGACAGGTCGGCTACACCTTC	CSARQVGYTF
-	-	TRBV7-2	TRBJ1-6	TGTGCCAGCAGCTTAGCGGTGGGCGGCAATTCACCCCTCCACTTT	CASSLAVGGNSPLHF
TRBD2	-	TRBV30	TRBJ2-1	TGTGCCTGGAGTGTACCCCGAGGACTAGCGGGGGGTACAAACAATGAGCAGTTCTTC	CAWSVPRGLAGGTNNEQFF
TRBD1	-	TRBV5-1	TRBJ2-3	TGCGCCAGCAGCCCGACAGGGCAATTCACAGATACGCAGTATTTT	CASSPTGQFTDTQYF
-	once	TRBV7-8	TRBJ2-1	TGTGCCAGCAGCACCCGGACAGTAAACAATGAGCAGTTCTTC	CASSTRTVNNEQFF
-	-	TRBV6-4	TRBJ1-1	TGTGCCAGCAGTGCGGCCAGGGACACTGAAGCTTTCTTT	CASSAARDTEAFF
TRBD2	-	TRBV5-1	TRBJ2-2	TGCGCCAGCAGCTCCCTCGGAAGAGCGGGGGGTAACACCGGGGAGCTGTTTTTT	CASSSLGRAGGNTGELFF
-	-	TRBV12-2	TRBJ2-7	TGTGCAAGTCGCTTCTCCGGGTGGCAGTACTTC	CASRFSGWQYF
TRBD1	-	TRBV27	TRBJ2-7	TGTGCCAGTAGCGGACAGGGAAGCTACGAGCAGTACTTC	CASSGQGSYEQYF
-	-	TRBV4-3	TRBJ2-1	TGCGCCAGCAGCCAAGATACACAGGGAGACAATGAGCAGTTCTTC	CASSQDTQGDNEQFF
-	-	TRBV6-5	TRBJ1-1	TGTGCCAGCAGTTACTCGACCCTCGCTGAAGCTTTCTTT	CASSYSTLAEAFF
-	-	TRBV6-2/TRBV6-3	TRBJ2-7	TGTGCCAGCAGTTACTGGGGCCTCTACGAGCAGTACTTC	CASSYWGLYEQYF
TRBD1	-	TRBV19	TRBJ2-7	TGTGCCAGCACCGGGACAGGTTCCTACGAGCAGTACTTC	CASTGTGSYEQYF
-	-	TRBV28	TRBJ1-1	TGTGCCAGCAGTCCCGGACGGCCCAACCCTGAAGCTTTCTTT	CASSPGRPNPEAFF
-	-	TRBV5-6	TRBJ1-6	TGTGCCAGCAGCCTCGGTGCAGGGCCGACCCTCCACTTT	CASSLGAGPTLHF
-	-	TRBV5-1	TRBJ2-6	TGCGCCAGCAGCTTGGTGGGCCAAGCCAACGTCCTGACTTTC	CASSLVGQANVLTF
-	-	TRBV5-6	TRBJ1-2	TGTGCCAGCAGCTTCGAGGGCAGGGGACCTAATGGCTACACCTTC	CASSFEGRGPNGYTF
TRBD2	-	TRBV5-1	TRBJ2-2	TGCGCCAGCGATATAGGGACTAGCGGGGCCGGGGAGCTGTTTTTT	CASDIGTSGAGELFF
-	-	TRBV18	TRBJ1-1	TGTGCCAGCTCACCCTTCGCGGAGAACACTGAAGCTTTCTTT	CASSPFAENTEAFF
-	-	TRBV6-1	TRBJ1-2	TGTGCCAGCAGTGATCCTCGGAGGGGGAACTATGGCTACACCTTC	CASSDPRRGNYGYTF
TRBD1	once	TRBV9	TRBJ2-2	TGTGCCAGCAGCGTGGCTGGCGTCGGGGGACCGGGACAGGGGTCCGGGGAGCTGTTTTTT	CASSVAGVGGPGQGSGELFF
-	-	TRBV9	TRBJ1-2	TGTGCCAGCAGCGTAGATTCAGGGGAAGGCGGCTACACCTTC	CASSVDSGEGGYTF
-	-	TRBV19	TRBJ1-1	TGTGCCAGTACCTTGTCCACCCAGGGTCGCACTGAAGCTTTCTTT	CASTLSTQGRTEAFF
-	many	TRBV7-9	TRBJ2-6	TGTGCCAGCAGCTTAGCCGCTGGGGCCAACGTCCTGACTTTC	CASSLAAGANVLTF
-	-	TRBV5-1	TRBJ1-1	TGCGCCAGCAGCTTGCCGGGGATGAACACTGAAGCTTTCTTT	CASSLPGMNTEAFF
-	-	TRBV3-1/TRBV3-2	TRBJ2-1	TGTGCCAGCAGCCAGGGCAGGGTGGGCGTGCAGTTCTTC	CASSQGRVGVQFF
TRBD1	-	TRBV14	TRBJ2-2	TGTGCCAGCAGCTTACCCGGGACAGGGGGCATCGCCGGGGAGCTGTTTTTT	CASSLPGTGGIAGELFF
-	-	TRBV27	TRBJ2-3	TGTGCCAGCAGTTTAGAACTAGTCTCAGATACGCAGTATTTT	CASSLELVSDTQYF
TRBD1	-	TRBV10-3	TRBJ2-7	TGTGCCATCGGGGGACAGCACTACGAGCAGTACTTC	CAIGGQHYEQYF